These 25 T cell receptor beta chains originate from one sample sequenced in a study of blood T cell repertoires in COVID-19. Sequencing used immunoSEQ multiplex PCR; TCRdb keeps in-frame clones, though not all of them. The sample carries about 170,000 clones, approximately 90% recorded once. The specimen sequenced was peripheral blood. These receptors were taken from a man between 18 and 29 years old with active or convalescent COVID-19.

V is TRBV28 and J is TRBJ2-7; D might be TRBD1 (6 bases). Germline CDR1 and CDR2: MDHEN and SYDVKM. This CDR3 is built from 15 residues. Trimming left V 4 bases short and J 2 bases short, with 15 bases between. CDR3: CASSSGHATPYEQYV. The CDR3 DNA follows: TGTGCCAGCAGTTCGGGACACGCCACCCCCTACGAGCAGTACGTC.

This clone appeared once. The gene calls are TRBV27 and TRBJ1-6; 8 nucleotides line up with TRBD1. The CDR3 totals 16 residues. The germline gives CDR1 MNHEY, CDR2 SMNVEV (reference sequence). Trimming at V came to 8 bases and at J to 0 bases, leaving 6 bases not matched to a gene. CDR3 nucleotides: TGTGCCAGCTCACCAGGGGGCGGCTCCTATAATTCACCCCTCCACTTT. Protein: CASSPGGGSYNSPLHF.

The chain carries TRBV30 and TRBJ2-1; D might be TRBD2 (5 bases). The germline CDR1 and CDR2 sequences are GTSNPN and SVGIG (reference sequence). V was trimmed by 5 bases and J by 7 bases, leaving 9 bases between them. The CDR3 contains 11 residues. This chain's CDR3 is CAWGQRNEQFF. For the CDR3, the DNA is TGTGCCTGGGGGCAGCGGAATGAGCAGTTCTTC.

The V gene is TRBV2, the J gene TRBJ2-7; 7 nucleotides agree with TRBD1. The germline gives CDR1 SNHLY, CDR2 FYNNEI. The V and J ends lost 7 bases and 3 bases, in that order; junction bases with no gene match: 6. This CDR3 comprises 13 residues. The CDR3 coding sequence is TGTGCCAGCACCAGGGGGACCCACTACGAGCAGTACGTC. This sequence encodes CASTRGTHYEQYV.

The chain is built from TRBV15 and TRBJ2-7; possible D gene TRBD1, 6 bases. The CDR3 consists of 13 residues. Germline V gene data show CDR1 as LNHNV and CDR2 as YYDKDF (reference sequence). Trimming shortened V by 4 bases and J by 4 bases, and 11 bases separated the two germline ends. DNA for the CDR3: TGTGCCACCAGCAAAGACAGGTCTTACGAGCAGTACGTC. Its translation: CATSKDRSYEQYV.

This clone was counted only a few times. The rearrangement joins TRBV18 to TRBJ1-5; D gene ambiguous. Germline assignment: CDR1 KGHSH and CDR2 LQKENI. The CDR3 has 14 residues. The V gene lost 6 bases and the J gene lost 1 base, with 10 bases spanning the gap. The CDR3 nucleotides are TGTGCCAGCTCTACGGAGTTAAGCAATCAGCCCCAGCATTTT. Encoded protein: CASSTELSNQPQHF.

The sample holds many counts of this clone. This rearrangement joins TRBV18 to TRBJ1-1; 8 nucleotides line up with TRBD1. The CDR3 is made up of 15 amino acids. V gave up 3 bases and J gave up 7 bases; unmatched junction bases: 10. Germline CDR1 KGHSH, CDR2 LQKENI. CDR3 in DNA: TGTGCCAGCTCACCGGGACAGGACCAAATGGATGAAGCTTTCTTT. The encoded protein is CASSPGQDQMDEAFF.

DNA for the CDR3: TGTGCCAGCAGCTTATCGGGCGGGAACACAGATACGCAGTATTTT. Protein sequence: CASSLSGGNTDTQYF. V is TRBV11-3 and J is TRBJ2-3; the D gene is possibly TRBD2 (6 bases). Germline lookup yields CDR1 SGHNT and CDR2 YENEEA. V was cut by 2 bases and J by 2 bases, with 11 bases left in between. CDR3 size: 15 residues.

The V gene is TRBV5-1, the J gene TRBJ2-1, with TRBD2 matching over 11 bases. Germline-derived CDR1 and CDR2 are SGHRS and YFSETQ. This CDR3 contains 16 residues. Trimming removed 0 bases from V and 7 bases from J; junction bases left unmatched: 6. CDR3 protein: CASSLAYIAGGNEQFF. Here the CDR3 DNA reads TGCGCCAGCAGCTTGGCCTATATAGCGGGAGGGAATGAGCAGTTCTTC. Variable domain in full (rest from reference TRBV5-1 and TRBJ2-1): KAGVTQTPRYLIKTRGQQVTLSCSPISGHRSVSWYQQTPGQGLQFLFEYFSETQRNKGNFPGRFSGRQFSNSRSEMNVSTLELGDSALYLCASSLAYIAGGNEQFFGPGTRLTVL.

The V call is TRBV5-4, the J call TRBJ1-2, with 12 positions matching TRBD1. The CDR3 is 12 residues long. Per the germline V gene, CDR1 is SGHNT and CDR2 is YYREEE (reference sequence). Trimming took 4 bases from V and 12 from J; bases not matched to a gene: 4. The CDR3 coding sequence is TGTGCCAGCAGCCAGGGACAGGGGGCTAACACCTTC. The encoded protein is CASSQGQGANTF.

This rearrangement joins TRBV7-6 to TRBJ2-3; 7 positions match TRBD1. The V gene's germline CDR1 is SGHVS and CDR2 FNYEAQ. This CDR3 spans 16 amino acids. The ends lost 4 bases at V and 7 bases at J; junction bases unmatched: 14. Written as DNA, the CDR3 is TGTGCCAGCAGCTCCTCAACAGGGGATGGCCCTCATACGCAGTATTTT. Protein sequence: CASSSSTGDGPHTQYF. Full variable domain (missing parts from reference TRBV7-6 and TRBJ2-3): GAGVSQSPRYKVTKRGQDVALRCDPISGHVSLYWYRQALGQGPEFLTYFNYEAQQDKSGLPNDRFSAERPEGSISTLTIQRTEQRDSAMYRCASSSSTGDGPHTQYFGPGTRLTVL.

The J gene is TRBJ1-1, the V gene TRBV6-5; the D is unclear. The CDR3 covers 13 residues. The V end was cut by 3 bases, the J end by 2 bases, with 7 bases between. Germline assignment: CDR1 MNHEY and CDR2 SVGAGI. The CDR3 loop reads CASSYKANTEAFF. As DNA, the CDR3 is TGTGCCAGCAGTTATAAAGCCAACACTGAAGCTTTCTTT.

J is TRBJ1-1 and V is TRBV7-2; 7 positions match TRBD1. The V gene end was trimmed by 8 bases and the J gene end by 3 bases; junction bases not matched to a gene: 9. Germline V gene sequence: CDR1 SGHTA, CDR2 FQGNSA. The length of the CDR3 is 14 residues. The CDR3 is CASLKGQTDTEAFF. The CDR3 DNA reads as TGTGCCAGCCTCAAGGGACAGACCGACACTGAAGCTTTCTTT.

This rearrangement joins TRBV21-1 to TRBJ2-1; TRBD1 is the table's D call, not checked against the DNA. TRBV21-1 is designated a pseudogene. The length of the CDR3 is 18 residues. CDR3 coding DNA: TGTGCCAGCAGCAAACGGTCTCCGGGACAGGGAGTCTACAATGAGCAGTTCTTC. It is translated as CASSKRSPGQGVYNEQFF.

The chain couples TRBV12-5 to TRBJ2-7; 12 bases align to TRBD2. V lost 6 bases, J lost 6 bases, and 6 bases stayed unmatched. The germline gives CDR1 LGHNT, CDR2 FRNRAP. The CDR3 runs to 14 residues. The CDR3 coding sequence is TGTGCTAGTGGGCTAGCGGGAGGGCCTGGCGAGCAGTACTTC. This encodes CASGLAGGPGEQYF.

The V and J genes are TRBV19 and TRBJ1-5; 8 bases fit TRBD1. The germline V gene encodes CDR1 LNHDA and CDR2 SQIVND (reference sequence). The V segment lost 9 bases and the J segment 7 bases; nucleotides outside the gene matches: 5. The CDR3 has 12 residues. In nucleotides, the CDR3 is TGTGCCAGCGACAGGGGCGGACAGCCCCAGCATTTT. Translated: CASDRGGQPQHF.

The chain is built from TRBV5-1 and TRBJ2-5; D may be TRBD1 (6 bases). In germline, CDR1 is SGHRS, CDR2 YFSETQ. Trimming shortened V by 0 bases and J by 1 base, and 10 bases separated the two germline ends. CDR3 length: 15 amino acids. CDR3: CASSLVGQPQETQYF. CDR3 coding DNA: TGCGCCAGCAGCTTGGTTGGACAGCCCCAAGAGACCCAGTACTTC.

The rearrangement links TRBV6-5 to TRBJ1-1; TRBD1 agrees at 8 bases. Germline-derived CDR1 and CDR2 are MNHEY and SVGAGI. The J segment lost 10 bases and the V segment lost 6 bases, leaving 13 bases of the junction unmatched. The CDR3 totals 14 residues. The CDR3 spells CASRPGPTTGGAFF. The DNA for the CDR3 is TGTGCCAGCAGACCCGGACCAACCACAGGGGGAGCTTTCTTT.

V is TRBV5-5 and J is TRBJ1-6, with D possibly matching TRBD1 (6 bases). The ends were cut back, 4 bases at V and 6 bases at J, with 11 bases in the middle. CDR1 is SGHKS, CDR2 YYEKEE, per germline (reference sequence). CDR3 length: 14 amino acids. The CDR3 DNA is TGTGCCAGCAGCACGGGACACATTAATTCACCCCTCCACTTT. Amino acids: CASSTGHINSPLHF.

CDR3 residues: CASSLELARDTQYF. As DNA, the CDR3 is TGTGCCAGCAGCTTAGAGCTAGCGAGAGATACGCAGTATTTT. The chain recombines TRBV11-3 with TRBJ2-3, with D possibly being TRBD2 (6 bases). This CDR3 is built from 14 residues. Germline loops: CDR1 SGHNT, CDR2 YENEEA. Trimming removed 0 bases at V and 5 bases at J, with 9 bases between.

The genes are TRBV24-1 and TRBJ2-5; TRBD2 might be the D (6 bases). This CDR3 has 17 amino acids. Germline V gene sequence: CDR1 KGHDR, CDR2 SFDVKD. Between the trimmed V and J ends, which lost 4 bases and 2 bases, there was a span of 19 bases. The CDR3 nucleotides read TGTGCCACCAGTGAAAGATTGGACGGGGGAACACAAGAGACCCAGTACTTC. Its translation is CATSERLDGGTQETQYF.

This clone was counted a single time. CDR3 DNA sequence: TGCAGCGTTGAATGGACAGGGACCTTCTATGGCTACACCTTC. This translates into CSVEWTGTFYGYTF. The chain employs TRBV29-1 and TRBJ1-2, with 8 bases fitting TRBD1. Per the germline V gene, CDR1 is SQVTM and CDR2 is ANQGSEA. J lost 4 bases, V lost 2 bases, and 6 bases had no gene match. The CDR3 is made up of 14 amino acids.

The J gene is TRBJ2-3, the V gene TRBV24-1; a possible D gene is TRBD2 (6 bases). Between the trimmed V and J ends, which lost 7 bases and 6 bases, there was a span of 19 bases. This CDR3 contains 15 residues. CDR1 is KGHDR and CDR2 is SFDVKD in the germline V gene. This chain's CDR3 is CATSRGGTEWDTQYF. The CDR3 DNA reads TGTGCCACCAGCCGGGGCGGGACGGAGTGGGATACGCAGTATTTT.

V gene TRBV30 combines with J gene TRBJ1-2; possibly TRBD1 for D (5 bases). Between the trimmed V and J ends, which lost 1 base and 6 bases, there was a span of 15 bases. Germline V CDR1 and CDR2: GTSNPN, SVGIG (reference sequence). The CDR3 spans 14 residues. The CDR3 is CAWSGVGGIHGYTF. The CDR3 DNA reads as TGTGCCTGGAGTGGAGTCGGGGGAATTCATGGCTACACCTTC. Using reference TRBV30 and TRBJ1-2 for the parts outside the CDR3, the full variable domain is SQTIHQWPATLVQPVGSPLSLECTVEGTSNPNLYWYRQAAGRGLQLLFYSVGIGQISSEVPQNLSASRPQDRQFILSSKKLLLSDSGFYLCAWSGVGGIHGYTFGSGTRLTVV.

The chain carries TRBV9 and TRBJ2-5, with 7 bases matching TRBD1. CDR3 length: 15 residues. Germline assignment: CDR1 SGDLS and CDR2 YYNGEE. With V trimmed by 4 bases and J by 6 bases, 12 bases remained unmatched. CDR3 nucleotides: TGTGCCAGCAGCACCCCCGGACAGGAGGCGAAGACCCAGTACTTC. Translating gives CASSTPGQEAKTQYF. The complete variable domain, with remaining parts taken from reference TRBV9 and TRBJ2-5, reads DSGVTQTPKHLITATGQRVTLRCSPRSGDLSVYWYQQSLDQGLQFLIQYYNGEERAKGNILERFSAQQFPDLHSELNLSSLELGDSALYFCASSTPGQEAKTQYFGPGTRLLVL.